Listed here is a single TCR beta chain. Antigen specificity is unknown. The sample comes from a study of sequential checkpoint blockade in melanoma. Across the study: Both treatment sequences were followed by maintenance nivolumab. DNA from 91 pretreatment tumor samples underwent TCRβ immunosequencing. Study outcomes and limitations: Tumor T-cell fraction and clonality correlated with PD-L1 and CD8+ counts.

Using immunoSEQ multiplex PCR, the repertoire was profiled, and TCRdb retains in-frame clones only, with some absent. The sample shows about 3,000 clones, 20% to 25% of them seen only once. Regarding treatment: randomized to nivolumab then ipilimumab (arm A) or the reverse (arm B). In germline, CDR1 is MNHGY, CDR2 SAAAGT. CDR3 length: 12 residues. Trimming shortened V by 7 bases and J by 7 bases, and 13 bases separated the two germline ends. The clonotype comes from a human patient with melanoma. Some clones in this sample may be carry-over from other donors' samples. The sequencing here drew on tumor tissue (inferred from file names), taken from a patient given nivolumab and ipilimumab in sequence. V usage is TRBV6-8 and J usage is TRBJ2-5; D possibly uses TRBD1 or TRBD2 (7 bases each). For the CDR3, the DNA is TGTGCCAGCACAGGGGGGGATGGGACCCAGTACTTC. This encodes CASTGGDGTQYF.